Listed below are T cell receptor beta chains from one sample, sequenced in a study of patients and donors after allogeneic stem cell transplantation. TCRdb processed the RT-PCR reads anew with MiXCR; each CDR3 protein has one entry. The sample carries more than 850,000 distinct CDR3 sequences, 15% to 20% recorded once. Sequenced material: blood, either unsorted or a sorted T cell fraction (not recorded which). Source of these receptors: a human donor who was either an allogeneic HSCT recipient or a stem cell or donor lymphocyte infusion donor (not recorded which). It is not recorded whose cells these are; they may come from a transplant donor. CDR3s include the opening cysteine and the closing phenylalanine or tryptophan. The D gene is left open where the match is weak. Some rows have no size entry. The others give once, few or many, or a class for an expanded clone.

j_call	d_call	clone_size	v_call	cdr3_aa	cdr3_nt
TRBJ2-7	TRBD1	few	TRBV29-1	CSGTGLYPYEQYF	TGCAGCGGGACAGGGCTCTATCCCTACGAGCAGTACTTC
TRBJ2-1	TRBD2	few	TRBV6-1	CASMGLAGIRQFF	TGTGCCAGCATGGGCCTAGCGGGAATTAGGCAGTTCTTC
TRBJ1-1	-	-	TRBV4-3	CASSQDKGWENTEAFF	TGCGCCAGCAGCCAAGATAAAGGCTGGGAGAACACTGAAGCTTTCTTT
TRBJ2-1	-	-	TRBV23-1	CASSQSVFGRDTYNEQFF	TGCGCCAGCAGTCAATCGGTCTTCGGGCGAGATACCTACAATGAGCAGTTCTTC
TRBJ2-3	TRBD2	few	TRBV20-1	CSASTSVYTDTQYF	TGCAGTGCTAGCACTAGCGTATACACAGATACGCAGTATTTT
TRBJ2-7	TRBD1	few	TRBV18	CASSRERQGSEQYF	TGTGCCAGCTCACGCGAAAGACAGGGGAGTGAGCAGTACTTC
TRBJ2-3	TRBD2	few	TRBV6-5	CASSYLASGETDTQYF	TGTGCCAGCAGTTACTTGGCTAGCGGGGAGACAGATACGCAGTATTTT
TRBJ2-7	-	-	TRBV6-5	CASKRTVYEQYF	TGTGCCAGCAAAAGGACTGTCTACGAGCAGTACTTC
TRBJ2-1	-	few	TRBV6-2/TRBV6-3	CASSSRSSYNEQFF	TGTGCCAGCAGTTCCCGGAGCTCCTACAATGAGCAGTTCTTC
TRBJ1-1	-	-	TRBV30	CAWKKEEAFF	TGTGCCTGGAAGAAGGAAGAAGCTTTCTTT
TRBJ2-1	-	many	TRBV24-1	CATSDRRNRNNEQFF	TGTGCCACCAGTGATCGCCGCAATAGAAATAATGAGCAGTTCTTC
TRBJ2-1	TRBD2	few	TRBV6-5	CASSFSGGATISSYNEQFF	TGTGCCAGCAGTTTTAGCGGGGGAGCTACCATCAGCTCCTACAATGAGCAGTTCTTC